These 8 T cell receptor beta chains were all obtained from the same sample, sequenced in a study of T cell responses to AZD1222 COVID-19 vaccine. Using immunoSEQ multiplex PCR, the repertoire was profiled, and TCRdb retains in-frame clones only, with some absent. The data contain under 150,000 clones, about 91% of them singletons. Sample: peripheral blood, taken on day 0 of AZD1222 vaccination. The receptor set was obtained from an adult in good health.

This sequence joins TRBV2 and TRBJ1-6; D unresolved. The CDR3 extends over 12 amino acids. Germline CDR1 SNHLY, CDR2 FYNNEI. V lost 0 bases and J 9 bases, leaving 3 bases between the germline ends. CDR3 sequence: CASSEAGSPLHF. The DNA of the CDR3 is TGTGCCAGCAGTGAAGCCGGTTCACCCCTCCACTTT.

J is TRBJ2-7 and V is TRBV24-1; maybe TRBD1 (6 bases). V was clipped by 4 bases and J by 0 bases, with 15 bases between them. The germline gives CDR1 KGHDR, CDR2 SFDVKD. The CDR3 sequence is 16 residues long. The CDR3, as DNA: TGTGCCACCAGTGACGGACAGTATTTCAACTCCTACGAGCAGTACTTC. Translating gives CATSDGQYFNSYEQYF.

This clone has only one observation. The chain carries TRBV4-3 and TRBJ1-2, with a weak D call TRBD1 (6 bases). The V end lost 4 bases, the J end lost 0 bases, and 15 bases lay between the germline ends. This CDR3 has 16 residues. Germline-derived CDR1 and CDR2 are LGHNA and YSLEER. CDR3 sequence (DNA): TGCGCCAGCAGCCTAATGGAGGGGGACCCTAACTATGGCTACACCTTC. Protein product: CASSLMEGDPNYGYTF.

The chain is built from TRBV27 and TRBJ2-7; TRBD1 is a possible D gene (7 bases). Germline CDR1 reads MNHEY; CDR2 reads SMNVEV (reference sequence). The CDR3 has 14 residues. Between the trimmed V and J ends, which lost 6 bases and 2 bases, there was a span of 14 bases. The CDR3 here is CASSRQGLPYEQYF. CDR3 bases: TGTGCCAGCAGCCGACAGGGACTTCCCTACGAGCAGTACTTC.

The rearrangement joins TRBV6-2 or TRBV6-3 to TRBJ1-2; 10 positions agree with TRBD1. Germline CDR1 reads MNHEY; CDR2 reads SVGEGT. The CDR3 sequence is 17 residues long. With V trimmed by 0 bases and J by 6 bases, 10 bases remained unmatched. The CDR3 region has the DNA TGTGCCAGCAGTTACTCGTCTTGGACAGGGGGTATGAATGGCTACACCTTC. Translating it yields CASSYSSWTGGMNGYTF.

The V and J genes are TRBV28 and TRBJ1-2; a weak D match, TRBD1 (5 bases). There are 13 residues in the CDR3. In germline, CDR1 is MDHEN, CDR2 SYDVKM. Trimming pared 7 bases from V and 4 bases from J, leaving 13 bases between. The CDR3 reads CASIRPGTYGYTF. DNA for the CDR3: TGTGCCAGCATCAGACCCGGGACCTATGGCTACACCTTC.

The chain carries TRBV2 and TRBJ1-6, with TRBD1 as a possible D gene (6 bases). The V gene's germline CDR1 is SNHLY and CDR2 FYNNEI. The V gene lost 8 bases and the J gene lost 5 bases, with 10 bases spanning the gap. There are 13 residues in the CDR3. This CDR3 is CASAGQHNSPLHF. In DNA form, the CDR3 reads TGTGCCAGCGCCGGACAGCATAATTCACCCCTCCACTTT.

The chain is built from TRBV19 and TRBJ1-5; 7 bases agree with TRBD1. Germline CDR1 LNHDA, CDR2 SQIVND (reference sequence). V shed 9 bases, J shed 3 bases, and the junction held 8 bases outside the gene matches. The CDR3 covers 14 residues. The CDR3 DNA is TGTGCCAGCCGGAAACAGGGGTACAATCAGCCCCAGCATTTT. This codes for CASRKQGYNQPQHF. The full variable domain, completed using reference TRBV19 and TRBJ1-5, is DGGITQSPKYLFRKEGQNVTLSCEQNLNHDAMYWYRQDPGQGLRLIYYSQIVNDFQKGDIAEGYSVSREKKESFPLTVTSAQKNPTAFYLCASRKQGYNQPQHFGDGTRLSIL.